The TCR beta chain under discussion was sequenced for a study of T cell responses to AZD1222 COVID-19 vaccine. The CDR3 extends over 18 amino acids. Germline assignment: CDR1 LNHNV and CDR2 YYDKDF (reference sequence). Trimming took 1 base from V and 3 from J; bases not matched to a gene: 13. Repertoires were generated with immunoSEQ multiplex PCR, while TCRdb's copy carries only in-frame clones and drops some. Altogether roughly 76,000 clones are present, roughly 84% being singletons, with the ten largest covering 11%. Overall study findings and caveats: Repertoire sampling occurred only after the peak T cell response. Baseline serostatus was positive in only six or seven AZD1222 recipients. Dominant at 160-218 and 743-854, vaccine-associated CD4 TCRs also spanned spike. Spike-specific TCR breadth and depth rose after two AZD1222 doses.

Of note for this clone: Its specificity is unknown.

This material consisted of peripheral blood, taken on day 0 of AZD1222 vaccination. The chain uses TRBV15 and TRBJ2-5; 8 nucleotides align to TRBD2. This receptor was taken from an adult in good health. CDR3 sequence: CATSRGFSGGGLEETQYF. DNA of the CDR3: TGTGCCACCAGCAGAGGCTTCTCTGGCGGGGGGCTAGAAGAGACCCAGTACTTC.